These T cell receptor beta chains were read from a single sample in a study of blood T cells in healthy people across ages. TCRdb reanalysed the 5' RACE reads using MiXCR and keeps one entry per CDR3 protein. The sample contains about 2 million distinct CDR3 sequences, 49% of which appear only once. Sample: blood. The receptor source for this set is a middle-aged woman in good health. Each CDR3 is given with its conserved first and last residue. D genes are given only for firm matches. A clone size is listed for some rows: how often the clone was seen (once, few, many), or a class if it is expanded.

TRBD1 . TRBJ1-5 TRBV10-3 TGTGCCGCTGGGACAGGGGAAGGTCAGCCCCAGCATTTT CAAGTGEGQPQHF
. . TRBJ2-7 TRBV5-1 TGCGCCAGCAGTCTTTCAACCGGGACCCCCACCCGCGAGCAGTACTTC CASSLSTGTPTREQYF
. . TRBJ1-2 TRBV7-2 TGTGCCAGCAGCTTAGTCGGGGGGTATGTTTTCGGTGGCTACACCTTC CASSLVGGYVFGGYTF
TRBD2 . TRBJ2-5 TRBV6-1 TGTGCCAGCAGTGAAGTGGCTAGCGGGGGACCGAACCAAGAGACCCAGTACTTC CASSEVASGGPNQETQYF
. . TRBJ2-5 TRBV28 TGTGCCAGTGGACCGCTCGGCGTACGGGAGACCCAGTACTTC CASGPLGVRETQYF
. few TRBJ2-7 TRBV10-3 TGTGCCATCAGGAACAGGGACTCCTACGAGCAGTACTTC CAIRNRDSYEQYF
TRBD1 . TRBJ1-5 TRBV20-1 TGCAGTGCTAGAGATGGGGACAGACAGGGGAGCAATCAGCCCCAGCATTTT CSARDGDRQGSNQPQHF
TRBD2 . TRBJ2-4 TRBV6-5 TGTGCCAGCAGCCCCCTCGGGGGGGAAAACATTCAGTACTTC CASSPLGGENIQYF
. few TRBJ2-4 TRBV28 TGTGCCAGCAGAGCGGCAGGGATTCAGTACTTC CASRAAGIQYF
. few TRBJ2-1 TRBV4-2 TGTGCCAGCAGCCAAGAAAGGGCAATCAATGAGCAGTTCTTC CASSQERAINEQFF
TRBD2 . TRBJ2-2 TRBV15 TGTGCCACCAGCAGAGGGCTAGCGGGGAACACCGGGGAGCTGTTTTTT CATSRGLAGNTGELFF
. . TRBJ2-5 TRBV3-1 TGTGCCAGCAGCCAAGAGGGGAAGATGGGGACCCAGTACTTC CASSQEGKMGTQYF
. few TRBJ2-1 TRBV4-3 TGCGCCAGCAGCCAAGATCTTTGGTCCAGGGGCGTCAATGAGCAGTTCTTC CASSQDLWSRGVNEQFF
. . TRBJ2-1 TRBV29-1 TGCAGCGTTGCCTCGCGGACAAAAGGGGAGCAGTTCTTC CSVASRTKGEQFF
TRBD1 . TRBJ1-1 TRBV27 TGTGCCAGCAGTCTCCTACCCTCCTCAGGGACAGCGAACACTGAAGCTTTCTTT CASSLLPSSGTANTEAFF
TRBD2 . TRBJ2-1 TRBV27 TGTGCCAGCAGTGGATTAGCGGGGGGGCCTGAAGGCGAGCAGTTCTTC CASSGLAGGPEGEQFF
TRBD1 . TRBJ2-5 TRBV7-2 TGTGCCAGCAGCTACCGGGACAGGGGGTCCCTGGAGACCCAGTACTTC CASSYRDRGSLETQYF
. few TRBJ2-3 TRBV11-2 TGTGCCAGCAGCTTACCGGACGGGAAAGTAGCTGATACGCAGTATTTT CASSLPDGKVADTQYF
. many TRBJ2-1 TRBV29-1 TGCAGCGTTAAGGACAGTTACAATGAGCAGTTCTTC CSVKDSYNEQFF
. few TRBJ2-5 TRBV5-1 TGCGCCAGCAGCTTGGAGTTTGAGACCCAGTACTTC CASSLEFETQYF
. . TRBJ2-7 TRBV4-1 TGCGCCAGCAGCCAAGATGAAGCGTCCCAGTACTTC CASSQDEASQYF
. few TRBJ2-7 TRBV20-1 TGCAGTGCTAGAGATCCCGGCCTCAACCCTTCCTACGAGCAGTACTTC CSARDPGLNPSYEQYF
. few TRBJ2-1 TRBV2 TGTGCCAGCAGTGAATATAAGGTTGGACTTGGGAGCTCCTACAATGAGCAGTTCTTC CASSEYKVGLGSSYNEQFF
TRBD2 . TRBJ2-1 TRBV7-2 TGTGCCAGCCGCCAGCTGGGGGGGGGTTCCCTCAATGAGCAGTTCTTC CASRQLGGGSLNEQFF
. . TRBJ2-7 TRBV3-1 TGTGCCAGCAGCCAAGAAGGGGTCCCCTACGAGCAGTACTTC CASSQEGVPYEQYF
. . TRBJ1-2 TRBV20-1 TGCAGTGCAGAGAGCGGGGCGGGCTATTATTATGGCTACACCTTC CSAESGAGYYYGYTF
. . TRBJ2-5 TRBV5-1 TGCGCCAGCAGCTTACCAGACTCCCAAGAGACCCAGTACTTC CASSLPDSQETQYF
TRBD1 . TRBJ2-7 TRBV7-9 TGTGCCAGCCCGCCCACAGGGGCCATGTACGAGCAGTACTTC CASPPTGAMYEQYF
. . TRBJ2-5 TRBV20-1 TGCAGTGCTTCCCCGGGACTCCTCCAAGAGACCCAGTACTTC CSASPGLLQETQYF
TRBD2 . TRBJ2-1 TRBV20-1 TGCAGTGCTAGAGATTGGGCTAGCGGGAGGGCCGTCTACAATGAGCAGTTCTTC CSARDWASGRAVYNEQFF
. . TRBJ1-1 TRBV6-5 TGTGCCAGCAGTTACTCCGGTGGGGTACGTGAAGCTTTCTTT CASSYSGGVREAFF
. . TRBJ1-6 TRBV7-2 TGTGCCAGCAGCCCCCCAGTGGGCTCCTATAATTCACCCCTCCACTTT CASSPPVGSYNSPLHF
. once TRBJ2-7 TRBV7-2 TGTGCCAGCAGCTTAATTACGGGGGGCTATTCCTCCTACGAGCAGTACTTC CASSLITGGYSSYEQYF
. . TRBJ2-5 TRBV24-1 TGTGCCGCCAGTGATGACAGTCGGGAGACCCAGTACTTC CAASDDSRETQYF
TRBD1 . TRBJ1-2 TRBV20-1 TGCAGTGCTATAGAGACAGGGAGGAACTATGGCTACACCTTC CSAIETGRNYGYTF
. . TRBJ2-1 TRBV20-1 TGCAGTGCTAGAGGTGCACGTGAGCAGTTCTTC CSARGAREQFF
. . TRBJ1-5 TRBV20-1 TGCAGTGCTAGAGACAGGGGTTATAGACAGCCCCAGCATTTT CSARDRGYRQPQHF
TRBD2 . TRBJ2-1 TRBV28 TGTGCCAGCAGCACCCTGCAACGTCTAGCGGGGGTCGGAAATGAGCAGTTCTTC CASSTLQRLAGVGNEQFF
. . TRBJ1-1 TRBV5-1 TGCGCCAGCAGCTCCGGGGCGGGGGACACTGAAGCTTTCTTT CASSSGAGDTEAFF
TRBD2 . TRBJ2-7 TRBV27 TGTGCCAGCAGTTCCTCTAGCGGGGTAATAACCTACGAGCAGTACTTC CASSSSSGVITYEQYF
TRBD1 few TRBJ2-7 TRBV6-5 TGTGCCAGCAGTCATTCCGGGACAGGCTCCTACGAGCAGTACTTC CASSHSGTGSYEQYF
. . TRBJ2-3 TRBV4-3 TGCGCCAGCAGCCAAGAACTAGGTAGCACAGATACGCAGTATTTT CASSQELGSTDTQYF
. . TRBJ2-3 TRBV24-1 TGTGCCACCAGTGATTTTCAGGCAAGACTGGGAGATACGCAGTATTTT CATSDFQARLGDTQYF
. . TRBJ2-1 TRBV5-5 TGTGCTAGCAGCCCAGCGAGTGGAGAGCAGTTCTTC CASSPASGEQFF
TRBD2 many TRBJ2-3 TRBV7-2 TGTGCCAGCGTCCCTCTAGCGGGGGTCGCAGATACGCAGTATTTT CASVPLAGVADTQYF
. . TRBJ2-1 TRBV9 TGTGCCAGCAGCCCAGGGGGGGGGGTCAATGAGCAGTTCTTC CASSPGGGVNEQFF